The clone carrying this TCR beta chain was counted at least ten times. Its specificity is unknown. MiXCR was run by TCRdb on the 5' RACE reads, yielding one entry per CDR3 protein. The table shows about 250,000 distinct CDR3 sequences, with about 24% occurring only once. The data belong to a study of CD8 T cells in ankylosing spondylitis. Notes on the study in general: The study identified a TCR beta motif of 7 or 8 highly homologous variants that appeared characteristic of ankylosing spondylitis blood.

The germline V gene has CDR1 ENHRY and CDR2 SYGVKD. Trimming removed 8 bases from V and 0 bases from J, with 12 bases in between. CDR3 length equals 14 residues. This clonotype was obtained from a male donor with ankylosing spondylitis or in good health (not recorded which). This sequence joins TRBV10-3 and TRBJ2-3; D possibly corresponds to TRBD1 (6 bases). The sample taken for sequencing was blood, either unsorted or a sorted T cell fraction (not recorded which). As DNA, the CDR3 is TGTGCCATCGGACAGACCGATAGCACAGATACGCAGTATTTT. Translated: CAIGQTDSTDTQYF.